Following are 24 T cell receptor beta chains from one sample sequenced in a study of yellow fever vaccine responses in identical twins. TCRdb recomputed calls from the RT-PCR reads with MiXCR, one row per CDR3 protein. This sample has 30,000 to 35,000 distinct CDR3 sequences, with 60% found just once. Sequencing was performed on T cells from blood (PBMCs), unsorted or a sorted subset (not recorded which), taken before or after yellow fever vaccination (not recorded which). The source of these receptors is a woman aged 18-35 years who received the yellow fever vaccine.

The chain employs TRBV5-5 and TRBJ1-1; 8 nucleotides line up with TRBD1. V lost 2 bases, J lost 3 bases, and 6 bases stayed unmatched. The germline V gene has CDR1 SGHKS and CDR2 YYEKEE (reference sequence). The CDR3 extends over 15 amino acids. CDR3 region: CASSLLDRDYTEAFF. CDR3 nucleotide sequence: TGTGCCAGCAGCTTACTGGACAGGGATTACACTGAAGCTTTCTTT.

V and J are TRBV3-1 and TRBJ2-3; D gene unclear. Trimming took 5 bases from V and 0 from J, leaving 9 bases between them. Per the germline V gene, CDR1 is LGHDT and CDR2 is YNNKEL (reference sequence). CDR3 length equals 14 residues. The CDR3 sequence: CASSSVLSTDTQYF. Here the CDR3 DNA reads TGTGCCAGCAGCTCAGTCCTTAGCACAGATACGCAGTATTTT.

The chain has TRBV12-5 and TRBJ1-1, with 7 positions matching TRBD1. V shed 7 bases, J shed 4 bases, and the junction held 6 bases outside the gene matches. Germline values: CDR1 LGHNT, CDR2 FRNRAP. This CDR3 region has 13 residues. CDR3 sequence (DNA): TGTGCTAGTGACCTCACAGGGGCCACTGAAGCTTTCTTT. Its translation is CASDLTGATEAFF.

The sample holds a few counts of this clonotype. V and J are TRBV28 and TRBJ2-1; the match to TRBD2 covers 11 bases. V trimming: 5 bases; J trimming: 0 bases; junction bases outside the gene matches: 0. The CDR3 is 15 residues long. CDR1 MDHEN and CDR2 SYDVKM come from the germline V gene. The CDR3 region has the DNA TGTGCCAGCAGTACTAGCGGGAGCTCCTACAATGAGCAGTTCTTC. As protein: CASSTSGSSYNEQFF.

The DNA of the CDR3 is TGTGCCAGCTCATCACAGGCAGGGGAGACCCAGTACTTC. Translated: CASSSQAGETQYF. The genes are TRBV18 and TRBJ2-5; D might be TRBD1 (5 bases). The V gene lost 5 bases and the J gene lost 5 bases, with 12 bases spanning the gap. Germline CDR1 reads KGHSH; CDR2 reads LQKENI. The CDR3 length is 13 residues.

The genes are TRBV15 and TRBJ2-7; 10 bases are shared with TRBD1. With 5 bases clipped from V and 5 bases from J, the junction kept 12 bases outside the gene matches. The CDR3 is 16 residues long. The V gene's germline CDR1 is LNHNV and CDR2 YYDKDF (reference sequence). The CDR3 bases are TGTGCCACCAGCTCCCGGGACAGGGGATTTCTGGACGAGCAGTACTTC. It codes for CATSSRDRGFLDEQYF.

The chain links TRBV20-1 to TRBJ2-3, with 7 bases matching TRBD1. After removal of 0 bases from V and 6 bases from J, the junction contained 3 bases not matched to a gene. The CDR3 is 13 residues long. Germline assignment: CDR1 DFQATT and CDR2 SNEGSKA (reference sequence). CDR3 residues: CSARERGQDTQYF. The CDR3 DNA follows: TGCAGTGCTAGAGAGAGGGGGCAGGATACGCAGTATTTT.

The chain links TRBV6-2 or TRBV6-3 to TRBJ2-3, with 10 bases that match TRBD2. Germline CDR1 is MNHEY and CDR2 is SVGEGT. The CDR3 is 15 amino acids. The junction had 3 bases not matched to a gene; V was cut back by 0 bases and J by 6 bases. Here the CDR3 reads CASSYSTSGSDTQYF. The DNA of the CDR3 is TGTGCCAGCAGTTACTCGACTAGCGGGTCTGATACGCAGTATTTT.

The chain uses TRBV20-1 and TRBJ1-2; no definite D call. Germline values: CDR1 DFQATT, CDR2 SNEGSKA (reference sequence). Trimming cost V 1 base and J 10 bases, with 13 bases left between them. This CDR3 is built from 12 residues. In DNA form, the CDR3 reads TGCAGTGCTAGAGTTGGGGAGCTCGTCTACACCTTC. It yields the protein CSARVGELVYTF.

This clonotype was observed a handful of times. This chain joins TRBV18 and TRBJ2-5; D gene uncertain. Deletions cut 2 bases from V and 1 base from J, with 11 bases between. From germline, CDR1 is KGHSH and CDR2 LQKENI. This CDR3 is built from 15 residues. CDR3 DNA sequence: TGTGCCAGCTCACCATCTCTAGGTTTCCAAGAGACCCAGTACTTC. Amino acid sequence: CASSPSLGFQETQYF.

This sequence joins TRBV28 and TRBJ2-3; D is undetermined. V lost 1 base, J lost 4 bases, and 6 bases lay in between. Germline assignment: CDR1 MDHEN and CDR2 SYDVKM. The CDR3 length is 13 residues. This CDR3 is CASSLSAADTQYF. DNA for the CDR3: TGTGCCAGCAGTTTATCGGCCGCAGATACGCAGTATTTT.

The chain carries TRBV12-3 or TRBV12-4 and TRBJ2-7; TRBD1 matches 10 bases. CDR3 length: 19 amino acids. With 3 bases clipped from V and 5 bases from J, the junction kept 19 bases outside the gene matches. As DNA, the CDR3 is TGTGCCAGCAGTTTCCCCGGGGTTCAAGGACAGGGGGTCAACCACGAGCAGTACTTC. The encoded protein is CASSFPGVQGQGVNHEQYF.

This clonotype appeared a few times. The chain links TRBV11-2 to TRBJ2-1; 12 bases fit TRBD2. V lost 4 bases to trimming and J lost 4 bases; unmatched junction nucleotides: 5. This CDR3 is built from 16 residues. Germline V gives CDR1 SGHAT, CDR2 FQNNGV. CDR3 protein: CASSSGLAGMYNEQFF. In DNA, the CDR3 is TGTGCCAGCAGCTCAGGACTAGCGGGAATGTACAATGAGCAGTTCTTC.

This rearrangement joins TRBV5-4 to TRBJ2-5; a possible D gene is TRBD2 (6 bases). This CDR3 has 15 amino acids. Germline V gene lookup returns CDR1 SGHNT and CDR2 YYREEE (reference sequence). V was trimmed by 0 bases and J by 4 bases, leaving 13 bases between them. CDR3 loop: CASSLVVGGRETQYF. As DNA, the CDR3 is TGTGCCAGCAGCTTGGTCGTCGGGGGTCGAGAGACCCAGTACTTC.

This chain joins TRBV11-2 and TRBJ2-1; D is unclear. CDR1 is SGHAT and CDR2 is FQNNGV in the germline V gene. The CDR3 has 16 amino acids. Trimming took off 5 bases at V and 0 bases at J, with 14 bases between the two ends. CDR3 coding DNA: TGTGCCAGCAGCCCCCTTGGTAGAAGCTCCTACAATGAGCAGTTCTTC. The encoded protein is CASSPLGRSSYNEQFF.

The chain recombines TRBV29-1 with TRBJ2-7; D is tentatively TRBD1 or TRBD2 (5 bases each). CDR1 SQVTM and CDR2 ANQGSEA come from the germline V gene. The V end was cut by 4 bases, the J end by 6 bases, with 16 bases between. The length of the CDR3 is 13 residues. The CDR3 loop reads CSVGGPGPSEQYF. The CDR3 bases are TGCAGCGTTGGGGGCCCGGGGCCCAGCGAGCAGTACTTC.

The rearrangement joins TRBV29-1 to TRBJ2-6; 10 bases line up with TRBD1. CDR3 length: 16 amino acids. The trim removed 6 bases at V and 0 bases at J, leaving 5 bases unmatched. The V gene's germline CDR1 is SQVTM and CDR2 ANQGSEA. The CDR3 nucleotides read TGCAGCGTCCGGACAGGGGGGCCCTCTGGGGCCAACGTCCTGACTTTC. Translated: CSVRTGGPSGANVLTF.

This clonotype was found a few times. This chain links TRBV11-1 with TRBJ1-4; D call uncertain. Germline V gives CDR1 SGHAT, CDR2 FQDESV (reference sequence). The CDR3 covers 14 residues. Trimming removed 5 bases at V and 7 bases at J, with 14 bases between. This CDR3 is CASSPQSAGEKLFF. The CDR3 region has the DNA TGTGCCAGCAGCCCCCAATCGGCCGGTGAAAAACTGTTTTTT.

The chain carries TRBV11-1 and TRBJ2-5; D possibly corresponds to TRBD2 (5 bases). Germline CDR1 is SGHAT and CDR2 is FQDESV (reference sequence). The CDR3 spans 15 residues. Deletions cut 1 base from V and 5 bases from J, with 14 bases between. CDR3 in amino acids: CASSLDLAFRETQYF. The CDR3 nucleotides read TGTGCCAGCAGCTTAGACCTAGCATTCCGGGAGACCCAGTACTTC.

This chain uses TRBV10-3 with TRBJ2-1, with 11 bases matching TRBD2. The CDR3 loop spans 18 amino acids. The germline V gene encodes CDR1 ENHRY and CDR2 SYGVKD. V was clipped by 3 bases and J by 3 bases; unmatched bases: 10. As DNA, the CDR3 is TGTGCCATCAGTGAACTCCTTAGCGGGAGGGCCCACTACAATGAGCAGTTCTTC. Translation gives CAISELLSGRAHYNEQFF.

The V and J genes are TRBV19 and TRBJ1-2; no definite D call. The CDR3 sequence is 16 residues long. Germline values: CDR1 LNHDA, CDR2 SQIVND (reference sequence). V gave up 1 base and J gave up 0 bases, with 12 bases separating them. CDR3 in amino acids: CASSIVQGRANYGYTF. The CDR3 DNA sequence: TGTGCCAGTAGTATAGTCCAAGGGAGAGCTAACTATGGCTACACCTTC.

V is TRBV11-1 and J is TRBJ2-1, with 8 bases that match TRBD2. Per germline, CDR1 SGHAT and CDR2 FQDESV (reference sequence). The V and J ends lost 5 bases and 0 bases, in that order; junction bases with no gene match: 3. This CDR3 has 15 residues. The CDR3 is CASSRGGLSYNEQFF. DNA of the CDR3: TGTGCCAGCAGCCGGGGGGGCCTCTCCTACAATGAGCAGTTCTTC.

This chain links TRBV20-1 with TRBJ2-3; tentatively, D is TRBD1 or TRBD2 (5 bases each). Germline-derived CDR1 and CDR2 are DFQATT and SNEGSKA (reference sequence). The V end lost 4 bases, the J end lost 6 bases, and 17 bases lay between the germline ends. There are 14 residues in the CDR3. DNA of the CDR3: TGCAGTGCTACCCAGGGACCGGGTGGGGATACGCAGTATTTT. This codes for CSATQGPGGDTQYF.

V is TRBV29-1 and J is TRBJ2-1; perhaps TRBD2 as D (5 bases). This CDR3 has 15 amino acids. CDR1 is SQVTM, CDR2 ANQGSEA, per germline. The V gene lost 8 bases and the J gene lost 0 bases, with 17 bases spanning the gap. Here the CDR3 reads CSCLGGANSYNEQFF. The CDR3 DNA sequence: TGCAGCTGCCTAGGAGGAGCCAACTCCTACAATGAGCAGTTCTTC.